The entry below describes one T cell receptor beta chain. The sample originates from a study of blood T cell repertoires in COVID-19. Sequencing was performed with immunoSEQ multiplex PCR; in TCRdb, only in-frame clones are kept and a portion is missing. Here the sample spans 200,000 to 250,000 clones, more than 85% being singletons. Germline CDR1 is SGHVS and CDR2 is FQNEAQ. This CDR3 is 14 amino acids long. Trimming took 5 bases from V and 6 from J, leaving 13 bases between them. The specimen was peripheral blood. This sequence originates from a woman aged 70-85 years with active or convalescent COVID-19. The chain employs TRBV7-8 and TRBJ1-4, with D maybe TRBD1 (6 bases). The CDR3 spells CASSPGEGYEKLFF. The CDR3 bases are TGTGCCAGCAGCCCAGGGGAGGGATATGAAAAACTGTTTTTT.